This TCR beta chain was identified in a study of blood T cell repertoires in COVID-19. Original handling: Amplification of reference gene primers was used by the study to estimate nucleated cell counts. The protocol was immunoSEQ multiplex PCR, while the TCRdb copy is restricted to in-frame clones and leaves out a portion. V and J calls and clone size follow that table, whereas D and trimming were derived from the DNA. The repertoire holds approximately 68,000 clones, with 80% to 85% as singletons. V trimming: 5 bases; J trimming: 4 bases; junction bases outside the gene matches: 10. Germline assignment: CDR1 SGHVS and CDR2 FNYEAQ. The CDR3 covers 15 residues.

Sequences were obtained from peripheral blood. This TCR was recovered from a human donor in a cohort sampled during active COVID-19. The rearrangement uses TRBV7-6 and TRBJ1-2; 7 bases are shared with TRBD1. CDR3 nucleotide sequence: TGTGCCAGCAGCCCGGAACAGGGGCAGGTCTATGGCTACACCTTC. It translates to CASSPEQGQVYGYTF.